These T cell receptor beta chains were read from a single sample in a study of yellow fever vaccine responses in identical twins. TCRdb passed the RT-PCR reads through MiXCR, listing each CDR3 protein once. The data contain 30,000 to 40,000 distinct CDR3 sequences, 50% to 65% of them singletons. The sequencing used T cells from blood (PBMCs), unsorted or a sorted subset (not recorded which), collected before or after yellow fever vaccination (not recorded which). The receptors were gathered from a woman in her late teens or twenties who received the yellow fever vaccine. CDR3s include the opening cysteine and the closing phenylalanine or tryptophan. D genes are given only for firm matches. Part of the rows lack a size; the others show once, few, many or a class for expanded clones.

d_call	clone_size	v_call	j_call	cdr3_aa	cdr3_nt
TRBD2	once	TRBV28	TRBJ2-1	CASRNLAEVSYNEQFF	TGTGCCAGCAGAAATCTAGCGGAAGTTTCCTACAATGAGCAGTTCTTC
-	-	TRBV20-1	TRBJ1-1	CSARGWEYVEAFF	TGCAGTGCTAGAGGCTGGGAATATGTTGAAGCTTTCTTT
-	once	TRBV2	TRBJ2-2	CASRNPGELFF	TGTGCCAGCCGGAACCCCGGGGAGCTGTTTTTT
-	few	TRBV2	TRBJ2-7	CASIRDSGPYEQYF	TGTGCCAGCATCCGGGACTCCGGGCCCTACGAGCAGTACTTC
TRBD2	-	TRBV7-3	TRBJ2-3	CASSLIPAGGRTDTQYF	TGTGCCAGCAGCTTAATTCCAGCGGGGGGCCGTACCGATACGCAGTATTTT
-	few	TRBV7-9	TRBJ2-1	CASSLDNEQFF	TGTGCCAGCAGCTTAGACAATGAGCAGTTCTTC
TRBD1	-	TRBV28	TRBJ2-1	CASRPARTGRHEQFF	TGTGCCAGCAGACCGGCCCGGACAGGGAGGCATGAGCAGTTCTTC
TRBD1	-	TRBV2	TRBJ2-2	CASSELANDRAPTAELFF	TGTGCCAGCAGTGAACTAGCTAATGACAGGGCGCCTACCGCGGAGCTGTTTTTT
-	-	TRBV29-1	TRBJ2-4	CSVGSGGRRTWYF	TGCAGCGTTGGGTCGGGTGGGCGTCGTACTTGGTACTTC
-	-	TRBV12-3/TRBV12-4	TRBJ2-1	CATGKRNTKMGEQFF	TGTGCCACGGGAAAGCGGAACACCAAAATGGGTGAGCAGTTCTTC
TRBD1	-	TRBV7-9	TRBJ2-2	CASSLLAGGSGELFF	TGTGCCAGCAGCTTATTGGCAGGGGGTTCCGGGGAGCTGTTTTTT
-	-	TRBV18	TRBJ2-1	CASSPPSRYSNEQFF	TGTGCCAGCTCACCACCTTCTCGGTATTCCAATGAGCAGTTCTTC
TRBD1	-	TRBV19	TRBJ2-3	CASSIDGQGADTQYF	TGTGCCAGTAGTATAGATGGACAGGGGGCAGATACGCAGTATTTT
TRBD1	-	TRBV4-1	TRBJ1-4	CASSQDPGTGNEKLFF	TGCGCCAGCAGCCAAGATCCCGGGACAGGGAATGAAAAACTGTTTTTT
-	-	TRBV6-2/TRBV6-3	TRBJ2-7	CASSYPPRDYEQYF	TGTGCCAGCAGTTACCCTCCCAGGGACTACGAGCAGTACTTC
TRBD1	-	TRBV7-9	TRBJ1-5	CASSFGQDLQPQHF	TGTGCCAGCAGCTTCGGACAGGACCTTCAGCCCCAGCATTTT
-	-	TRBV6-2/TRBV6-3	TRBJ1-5	CASSYSPRNQPQHF	TGTGCCAGCAGTTACTCGCCAAGGAATCAGCCCCAGCATTTT
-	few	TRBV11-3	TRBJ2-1	CASSLAGTQNLNEQFF	TGTGCCAGCAGCTTAGCCGGGACTCAAAACCTAAATGAGCAGTTCTTC
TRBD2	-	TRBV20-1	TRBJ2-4	CSAGGGNIQYF	TGCAGTGCTGGGGGGGGAAACATTCAGTACTTC
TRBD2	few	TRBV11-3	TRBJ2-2	CASSSLAGYYTGELFF	TGTGCCAGCAGCTCCCTAGCGGGTTATTACACCGGGGAGCTGTTTTTT
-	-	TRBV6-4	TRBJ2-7	CASRDDSYEQYF	TGTGCCAGCAGGGACGACAGCTACGAGCAGTACTTC
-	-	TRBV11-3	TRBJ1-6	CASSLARYNSPLHF	TGTGCCAGCAGCTTAGCCCGTTATAATTCACCCCTCCACTTT
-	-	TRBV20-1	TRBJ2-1	CSARDGRGDYDEQFF	TGCAGTGCTAGAGATGGGAGGGGGGATTACGATGAGCAGTTCTTC
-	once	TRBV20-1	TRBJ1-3	CSASQGLSGNTIYF	TGCAGTGCTAGCCAGGGTCTCTCTGGAAACACCATATATTTT
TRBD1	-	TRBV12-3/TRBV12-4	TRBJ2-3	CASSASRGLGADTQYF	TGTGCCAGCAGTGCGTCCAGGGGGCTTGGGGCAGATACGCAGTATTTT
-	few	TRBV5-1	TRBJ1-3	CASSLVGSLAGNTIYF	TGCGCCAGCAGCTTGGTAGGTTCTTTGGCTGGAAACACCATATATTTT
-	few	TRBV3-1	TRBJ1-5	CASSRLSDQPQHF	TGTGCCAGCAGCCGTTTAAGTGATCAGCCCCAGCATTTT
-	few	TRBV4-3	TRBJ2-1	CASSQEQAGRYNEQFF	TGCGCCAGCAGCCAAGAGCAGGCGGGAAGGTACAATGAGCAGTTCTTC
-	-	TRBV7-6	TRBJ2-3	CASSLAGAETDTQYF	TGTGCCAGCAGCTTAGCAGGGGCCGAGACAGATACGCAGTATTTT
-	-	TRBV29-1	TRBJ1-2	CSVGDGYTF	TGCAGCGTCGGAGATGGCTACACCTTC
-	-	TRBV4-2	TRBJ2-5	CASSRGTGGDETQYF	TGTGCCAGCAGCCGGGGGACGGGGGGCGATGAGACCCAGTACTTC
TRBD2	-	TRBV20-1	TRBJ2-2	CSARSGGVVGELFF	TGCAGTGCTAGGTCGGGGGGGGTGGTCGGGGAGCTGTTTTTT
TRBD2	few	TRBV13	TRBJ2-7	CASSFSGASYEQYF	TGTGCCAGCAGCTTTAGCGGGGCCTCCTACGAGCAGTACTTC
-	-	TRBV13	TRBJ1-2	CASIEGGAGGYTF	TGTGCCAGCATCGAGGGGGGGGCGGGGGGCTACACCTTC
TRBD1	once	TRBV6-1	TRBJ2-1	CASSSQLIGTDNEQFF	TGTGCCAGCAGTAGCCAACTTATCGGGACAGACAATGAGCAGTTCTTC
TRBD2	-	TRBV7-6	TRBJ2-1	CASSSTSGGGNEQFF	TGTGCCAGCAGCTCGACTAGCGGGGGGGGGAATGAGCAGTTCTTC
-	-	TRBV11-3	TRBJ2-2	CASRGWNSGELFF	TGTGCCAGCAGGGGTTGGAATTCCGGGGAGCTGTTTTTT
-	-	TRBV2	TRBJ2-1	CASSGVGTFYNEQFF	TGTGCCAGCAGTGGGGTCGGGACCTTCTACAATGAGCAGTTCTTC
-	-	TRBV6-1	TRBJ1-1	CASRTEMNTEAFF	TGTGCCAGCAGGACAGAGATGAACACTGAAGCTTTCTTT
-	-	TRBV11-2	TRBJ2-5	CASSLWRGDGKTQYF	TGCGCCAGCAGCTTATGGCGAGGGGATGGAAAGACCCAGTACTTC
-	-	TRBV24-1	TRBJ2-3	CATSDYTGMDTQYF	TGTGCCACCAGTGATTATACAGGGATGGATACGCAGTATTTT
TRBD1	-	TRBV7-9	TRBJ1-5	CASSYGQADQPQHF	TGTGCCAGCAGCTACGGACAGGCGGATCAGCCCCAGCATTTT
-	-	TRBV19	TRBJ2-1	CASSIGRVGDEQFF	TGTGCCAGTAGTATAGGTAGGGTGGGCGATGAGCAGTTCTTC
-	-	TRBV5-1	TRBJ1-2	CASRRRVEDGYTF	TGCGCCAGCAGACGGAGGGTAGAGGATGGCTACACCTTC
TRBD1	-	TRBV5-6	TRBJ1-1	CASSLGWTGLAFF	TGTGCCAGCAGCTTGGGCTGGACAGGCCTGGCTTTCTTT
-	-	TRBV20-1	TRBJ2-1	CSAQLHDNEQFF	TGCAGTGCTCAGTTACACGACAATGAGCAGTTCTTC
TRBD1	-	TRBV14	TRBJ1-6	CASSFRQGGNSPLHF	TGTGCCAGCAGCTTCCGACAGGGGGGTAATTCACCCCTCCACTTT
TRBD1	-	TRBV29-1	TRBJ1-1	CSVGPGQVNTEAFF	TGCAGCGTTGGCCCGGGACAGGTGAACACTGAAGCTTTCTTT
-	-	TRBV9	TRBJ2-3	CASSYSSGGTDTQYF	TGTGCCAGCAGCTATTCCAGCGGAGGCACAGATACGCAGTATTTT
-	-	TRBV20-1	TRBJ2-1	CSATPYSYNEQFF	TGCAGTGCTACCCCATATTCTTACAATGAGCAGTTCTTC
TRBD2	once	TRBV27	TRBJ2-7	CASSSRGEGRVEQYF	TGTGCCAGCAGTTCTCGGGGGGAGGGCCGGGTCGAGCAGTACTTC
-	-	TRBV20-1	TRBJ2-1	CSARGENNEQFF	TGCAGTGCTAGAGGGGAGAACAATGAGCAGTTCTTC
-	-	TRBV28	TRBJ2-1	CASSLTPGWPSEQFF	TGTGCCAGCAGTTTAACTCCAGGATGGCCTAGCGAGCAGTTCTTC